There are many counts of the clone carrying this TCR beta chain. This specimen belongs to a study of T cell repertoires in cytomegalovirus infection. TCRdb recomputed calls from the reads with MiXCR, one row per CDR3 protein. The table lists 200,000 to 250,000 distinct CDR3 sequences, 6.5% of them singletons. Germline CDR1 is MDHEN and CDR2 is SYDVKM. The CDR3 has 14 amino acids. The V end was cut by 2 bases, the J end by 8 bases, with 15 bases between. This chain uses TRBV28 with TRBJ1-2; possibly TRBD1 for D (6 bases). This sequence was found in a human donor in good health (CMV status not recorded). Some clones in this sample may be carry-over from other donors' samples. What was sequenced was PBMCs. CDR3 sequence: CASSLTGTLEGYTF. CDR3 nucleotide sequence: TGTGCCAGCAGTTTAACAGGGACTCTGGAGGGCTACACCTTC.